These 25 T cell receptor beta chains were all obtained from the same sample, sequenced in a study of cytomegalovirus exposure and HLA in healthy donors. PCR primers comprised 60 Vbeta and 13 Jbeta primers. Repertoires were generated with immunoSEQ multiplex PCR, while TCRdb's copy carries only in-frame clones and drops some. This sample has 75,000 to 100,000 clones, with 73% found just once. Sequenced input: PBMCs. The receptor set was obtained from a man aged 40-49 years in good health and CMV-seronegative.

The CDR3 spells CASSSSGQVYGYTF. In DNA form, the CDR3 reads TGTGCCAGCAGTTCCTCAGGACAAGTATATGGCTACACCTTC. The V call is TRBV27, the J call TRBJ1-2; maybe TRBD1 (5 bases). This CDR3 comprises 14 residues. Trimming left V 4 bases short and J 5 bases short, with 14 bases between. Germline loops: CDR1 MNHEY, CDR2 SMNVEV (reference sequence).

The rearrangement uses TRBV2 and TRBJ1-5; D is possibly TRBD1 (5 bases). CDR3 length: 14 residues. V was trimmed by 10 bases and J by 0 bases, leaving 13 bases between them. CDR1 SNHLY and CDR2 FYNNEI come from the germline V gene. The CDR3 region has the DNA TGTGCCACGTCCCGGGACTATAGCAATCAGCCCCAGCATTTT. Protein product: CATSRDYSNQPQHF.

The gene calls are TRBV12-5 and TRBJ1-6; D ambiguous. The V end lost 0 bases, the J end lost 7 bases, and 10 bases lay between the germline ends. The CDR3 consists of 15 residues. CDR1 and CDR2 (germline): LGHNT, FRNRAP. CDR3 region: CASGLVNRPNSPLHF. The DNA for the CDR3 is TGTGCTAGTGGTTTGGTTAACAGACCCAATTCACCCCTCCACTTT.

The chain joins TRBV5-1 to TRBJ2-7; 8 nucleotides align to TRBD1. The CDR3 totals 15 residues. Germline loops: CDR1 SGHRS, CDR2 YFSETQ. Trimming cost V 5 bases and J 1 base; bases outside gene matches: 8. CDR3 sequence: CASRPTGGKSYEQYF. The CDR3 DNA reads as TGCGCCAGCAGGCCCACAGGGGGAAAGTCCTACGAGCAGTACTTC.

This chain connects TRBV6-5 to TRBJ2-7, with TRBD1 matching over 10 bases. CDR3 length equals 15 residues. V lost 5 bases to trimming and J lost 3 bases; unmatched junction nucleotides: 7. From germline, CDR1 is MNHEY and CDR2 SVGAGI. The CDR3 DNA sequence: TGTGCCAGCAGTCGCCCTGACAGGGGGCTCTACGAGCAGTACTTC. It is translated as CASSRPDRGLYEQYF.

CDR3 bases: TGTGCCAGCAGCTTAGCCACTAGCGGGGCCGGGTTGGATGAGCAGTTCTTC. As protein: CASSLATSGAGLDEQFF. The chain links TRBV7-6 to TRBJ2-1; TRBD2 aligns across 10 bases. Unmatched junction bases numbered 10, after V lost 0 bases and J lost 8 bases. The CDR3 consists of 17 residues. CDR1 and CDR2 from the germline V gene are SGHVS and FNYEAQ.

V gene TRBV5-6 combines with J gene TRBJ2-5; tentative D call: TRBD1 (6 bases). The germline CDR1 and CDR2 sequences are SGHDT and YYEEEE. This CDR3 is 14 amino acids long. Trimming removed 0 bases from V and 1 base from J, with 7 bases in between. This CDR3 is CASSLAGAQETQYF. The CDR3 nucleotides read TGTGCCAGCAGCTTGGCAGGGGCCCAAGAGACCCAGTACTTC.

The sample holds a few counts of this clone. This rearrangement joins TRBV5-1 to TRBJ2-7; perhaps TRBD2 as D (7 bases). V lost 5 bases and J lost 7, with 16 bases in between. This CDR3 is 13 amino acids long. In germline, CDR1 is SGHRS, CDR2 YFSETQ. CDR3 sequence reads: CASSWGGTREQYF. The CDR3 DNA reads as TGCGCCAGCAGTTGGGGGGGGACACGGGAGCAGTACTTC. Drawing the rest from reference TRBV5-1 and TRBJ2-7, the complete variable domain is KAGVTQTPRYLIKTRGQQVTLSCSPISGHRSVSWYQQTPGQGLQFLFEYFSETQRNKGNFPGRFSGRQFSNSRSEMNVSTLELGDSALYLCASSWGGTREQYFGPGTRLTVT.

V usage is TRBV28 and J usage is TRBJ2-1, with 7 bases matching TRBD2. After removal of 3 bases from V and 7 bases from J, the junction contained 6 bases not matched to a gene. The CDR3 runs 14 residues. Germline CDR1 and CDR2: MDHEN and SYDVKM. CDR3 nucleotide sequence: TGTGCCAGCAGTTTGGTCGGGGGAGGGAATGAGCAGTTCTTC. Residues: CASSLVGGGNEQFF. Full variable domain (rest looked up from reference TRBV28 and TRBJ2-1): DVKVTQSSRYLVKRTGEKVFLECVQDMDHENMFWYRQDPGLGLRLIYFSYDVKMKEKGDIPEGYSVSREKKERFSLILESASTNQTSMYLCASSLVGGGNEQFFGPGTRLTVL.

The chain combines TRBV6-5 with TRBJ1-2; D remains unclear. The CDR3 covers 12 residues. Trimming left V 6 bases short and J 7 bases short, with 12 bases between. CDR1 is MNHEY and CDR2 is SVGAGI in the germline V gene. The CDR3 DNA reads as TGTGCCAGCAGACCAGAGGGCGGTGGCTACACCTTC. Translated: CASRPEGGGYTF.

The gene calls are TRBV4-3 and TRBJ2-7; TRBD2 matches 7 bases. V lost 0 bases to trimming and J lost 6 bases; unmatched junction nucleotides: 11. The CDR3 extends over 16 amino acids. Germline V lookup: CDR1 LGHNA, CDR2 YSLEER. The CDR3 protein is CASSQDRASGLIEQYF. DNA for the CDR3: TGCGCCAGCAGCCAAGATCGGGCTAGCGGCCTGATCGAGCAGTACTTC.

The V gene is TRBV7-9, the J gene TRBJ2-5; D possibly corresponds to TRBD2 (5 bases). Deletions cut 1 base from V and 5 bases from J, with 11 bases between. There are 14 residues in the CDR3. Looked up from germline, CDR1 is SEHNR and CDR2 is FQNEAQ (reference sequence). CDR3 sequence (DNA): TGTGCCAGCAGCTTAGTCGTTAGCGTCGAGACCCAGTACTTC. It codes for CASSLVVSVETQYF.

The genes are TRBV5-5 and TRBJ1-6, with a weak D call TRBD1 (6 bases). Trimming pared 2 bases from V and 13 bases from J, leaving 16 bases between. Germline loops: CDR1 SGHKS, CDR2 YYEKEE (reference sequence). There are 14 residues in the CDR3. In DNA form, the CDR3 reads TGTGCCAGCAGCTTAGGACAGCCCCGTTCCCCCCTCCACTTT. Encoded protein: CASSLGQPRSPLHF.

The chain joins TRBV2 to TRBJ2-1; maybe TRBD2 (5 bases). Germline CDR1 is SNHLY and CDR2 is FYNNEI. V lost 7 bases, J lost 4 bases, and 11 bases lay in between. This CDR3 is built from 13 residues. The CDR3 here is CASTRAEYNEQFF. CDR3 DNA: TGTGCCAGCACGAGGGCTGAGTACAATGAGCAGTTCTTC.

This clone was seen more than once but under ten times. The chain recombines TRBV27 with TRBJ1-4, with D possibly being TRBD1 (5 bases). Trimming took 1 base from V and 8 from J, leaving 14 bases between them. The CDR3 is 15 amino acids. Germline-derived CDR1 and CDR2 are MNHEY and SMNVEV (reference sequence). CDR3 sequence reads: CASSLWQGGNEKLFF. The CDR3 bases are TGTGCCAGCAGTTTATGGCAGGGAGGGAACGAAAAACTGTTTTTT.

The V gene is TRBV15, the J gene TRBJ2-7; 12 bases align to TRBD2. V shed 1 base and J 3 bases; nucleotides not matched to a gene: 4. CDR3 size: 16 residues. CDR1 LNHNV and CDR2 YYDKDF come from the germline V gene (reference sequence). The CDR3 protein is CATSRGVTSGGYEQYF. The CDR3 region has the DNA TGTGCCACCAGCAGAGGGGTGACTAGCGGGGGCTACGAGCAGTACTTC.

The chain is built from TRBV7-9 and TRBJ2-7; TRBD2 is a possible D gene (5 bases). The length of the CDR3 is 13 residues. Germline values: CDR1 SEHNR, CDR2 FQNEAQ (reference sequence). V was pared by 0 bases and J by 6 bases, with 9 bases between. CDR3 nucleotide sequence: TGTGCCAGCAGCTTAGCTGTAGCGAGCGAGCAGTACTTC. Its protein is CASSLAVASEQYF.

The rearrangement links TRBV7-6 to TRBJ2-1, with D maybe TRBD2 (7 bases). Germline V gene lookup returns CDR1 SGHVS and CDR2 FNYEAQ. This CDR3 has 16 residues. The germline V and J ends were trimmed by 5 bases and 5 bases, with 19 bases remaining between them. CDR3 in amino acids: CASSLRGGWGNNEQFF. The CDR3 DNA reads TGTGCCAGCAGCCTAAGGGGGGGGTGGGGAAACAATGAGCAGTTCTTC.

The chain has TRBV20-1 and TRBJ1-2; tentative D call: TRBD1 (5 bases). The CDR3 has 11 residues. Trimming took off 3 bases at V and 10 bases at J, with 12 bases between the two ends. Germline CDR1 DFQATT, CDR2 SNEGSKA (reference sequence). The CDR3 loop reads CSASRQGPYTF. DNA for the CDR3: TGCAGTGCTAGCCGTCAGGGCCCCTACACCTTC.

The chain combines TRBV7-9 with TRBJ2-7; 7 bases agree with TRBD1. V shed 4 bases and J 2 bases; nucleotides not matched to a gene: 5. The CDR3 has 14 amino acids. Per germline, CDR1 SEHNR and CDR2 FQNEAQ (reference sequence). CDR3: CASSYGTEAYEQYF. The CDR3 nucleotides read TGTGCCAGCAGCTACGGGACAGAGGCCTACGAGCAGTACTTC.

The CDR3 nucleotides read TGTGCCAGCAGCTTAGGAGTTTACGAGCAGTACTTC. Translating it yields CASSLGVYEQYF. The gene calls are TRBV7-9 and TRBJ2-7; D uncertain. CDR1 and CDR2 (germline): SEHNR, FQNEAQ (reference sequence). The CDR3 has 12 residues. V lost 1 base and J lost 4, with 5 bases in between. Looking up the rest from reference TRBV7-9 and TRBJ2-7 gives the full variable domain: DTGVSQNPRHKITKRGQNVTFRCDPISEHNRLYWYRQTLGQGPEFLTYFQNEAQLEKSRLLSDRFSAERPKGSFSTLEIQRTEQGDSAMYLCASSLGVYEQYFGPGTRLTVT.

The rearrangement links TRBV18 to TRBJ2-3; 7 nucleotides match TRBD1. The CDR3 is 16 residues long. Germline V gene sequence: CDR1 KGHSH, CDR2 LQKENI. The J segment lost 0 bases and the V segment lost 5 bases, leaving 8 bases of the junction unmatched. The CDR3 is CASSGRQGYSTDTQYF. CDR3 bases: TGTGCCAGCTCAGGCCGACAGGGCTATAGCACAGATACGCAGTATTTT.

The V and J genes are TRBV7-3 and TRBJ2-1, with no clear D. V was pared by 2 bases and J by 2 bases, with 4 bases between. The CDR3 has 13 residues. Germline CDR1 SGHTA, CDR2 FQGTGA. CDR3 residues: CASSLGAYNEQFF. DNA for the CDR3: TGTGCCAGCAGCTTAGGAGCCTACAATGAGCAGTTCTTC. Full variable domain (missing parts from reference TRBV7-3 and TRBJ2-1): GAGVSQTPSNKVTEKGKYVELRCDPISGHTALYWYRQSLGQGPEFLIYFQGTGAADDSGLPNDRFFAVRPEGSVSTLKIQRTERGDSAVYLCASSLGAYNEQFFGPGTRLTVL.

V and J are TRBV4-1 and TRBJ2-7, with D tentatively TRBD2 (5 bases). V dropped 1 base and J dropped 0 bases, with 7 bases sitting between them. CDR3 length: 14 amino acids. The germline V gene encodes CDR1 MGHRA and CDR2 YSYEKL. In nucleotides, the CDR3 is TGCGCCAGCAGCCAAGGTGGGAGCTCCTACGAGCAGTACTTC. This gives the protein CASSQGGSSYEQYF.

The chain employs TRBV5-1 and TRBJ2-7; tentatively, D is TRBD1 (6 bases). The length of the CDR3 is 14 residues. V lost 4 bases, J lost 0 bases, and 11 bases lay in between. Germline values: CDR1 SGHRS, CDR2 YFSETQ. The CDR3 DNA follows: TGCGCCAGCAGCCCAGACAGGAGCTCCTACGAGCAGTACTTC. It specifies CASSPDRSSYEQYF.